This T cell receptor beta chain was captured in a study of cytomegalovirus exposure and HLA in healthy donors. The CDR3 has 14 amino acids. Germline CDR1 reads SGHTA; CDR2 reads FQGNSA. V shed 5 bases and J 5 bases; nucleotides not matched to a gene: 3. 60 Vbeta and 13 Jbeta primers were used in PCR. The method was immunoSEQ multiplex PCR; TCRdb's version includes in-frame clones alone and lacks a portion of them. The sample lists tens of thousands of clones, approximately 70% occurring once. This chain uses TRBV7-2 with TRBJ2-7; TRBD2 matches 13 bases. This receptor was taken from a woman aged 50 to 65 in good health and CMV-seropositive. Material: PBMCs. The CDR3 region has the DNA TGTGCCAGCAGCCTTGGACTAGCGGGAGACGAGCAGTACTTC. It translates to CASSLGLAGDEQYF. Variable domain in full (rest from reference TRBV7-2 and TRBJ2-7): GAGVSQSPSNKVTEKGKDVELRCDPISGHTALYWYRQSLGQGLEFLIYFQGNSAPDKSGLPSDRFSAERTGGSVSTLTIQRTQQEDSAVYLCASSLGLAGDEQYFGPGTRLTVT.